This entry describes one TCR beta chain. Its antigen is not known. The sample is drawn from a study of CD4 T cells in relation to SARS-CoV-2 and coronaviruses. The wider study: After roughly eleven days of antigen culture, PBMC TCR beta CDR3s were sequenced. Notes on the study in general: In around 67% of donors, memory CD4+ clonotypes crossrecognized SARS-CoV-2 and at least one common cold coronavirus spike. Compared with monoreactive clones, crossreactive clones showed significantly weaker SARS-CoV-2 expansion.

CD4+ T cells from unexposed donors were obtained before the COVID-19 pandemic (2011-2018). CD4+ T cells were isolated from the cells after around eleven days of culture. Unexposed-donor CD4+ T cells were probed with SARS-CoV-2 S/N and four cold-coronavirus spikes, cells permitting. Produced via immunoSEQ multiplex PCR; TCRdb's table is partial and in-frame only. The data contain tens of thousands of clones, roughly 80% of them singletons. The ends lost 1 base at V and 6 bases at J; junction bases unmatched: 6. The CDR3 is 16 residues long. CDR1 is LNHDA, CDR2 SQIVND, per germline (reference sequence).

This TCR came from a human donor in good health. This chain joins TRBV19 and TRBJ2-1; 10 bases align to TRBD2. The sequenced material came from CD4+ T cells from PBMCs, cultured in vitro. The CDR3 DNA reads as TGTGCCAGTAGTATAGTTGGACTAGCGGTTTTCAATGAGCAGTTCTTC. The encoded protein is CASSIVGLAVFNEQFF.